This TCR beta chain is drawn from a study of OX40 agonist ivuxolimab in advanced cancers. Overall study context: Patients with hepatocellular carcinoma, melanoma, renal cell or head and neck cancer made up the dose-escalation patients. Two patients with cutaneous melanoma and one with hepatocellular carcinoma, three in total, showed partial responses. General study results and limits: Partial responders receiving 0.1-3.0 mg/kg showed among the lowest clonal expansion.

Generated by immunoSEQ multiplex PCR, the TCRdb table keeps only in-frame clones and is missing some. The profile shows about 60,000 clones, about four fifths of them singletons. Patients were ruled out by autoimmune disease history or systemic immunosuppression. A remark on this clone: What it recognizes is unknown.

V dropped 8 bases and J dropped 12 bases, with 20 bases sitting between them. Germline V lookup: CDR1 SNHLY, CDR2 FYNNEI. The CDR3 has 13 residues. Specimen: CD4+ or CD8+ T cells sorted from blood, collected in a trial of the OX40 agonist ivuxolimab. This receptor was obtained from an adult with an advanced solid tumor such as melanoma, head and neck, liver or kidney cancer. The V gene is TRBV2, the J gene TRBJ2-1; unclear D gene. The CDR3 DNA reads TGTGCCAGCGCTTCGGCCGTAGAGAGTACGCAGTTCTTC. Amino acid sequence: CASASAVESTQFF.